Below, 18 T cell receptor beta chains from the same sample are listed, as sequenced in a study of T cell responses to AZD1222 COVID-19 vaccine. Using immunoSEQ multiplex PCR, the repertoire was profiled, and TCRdb retains in-frame clones only, with some absent. The sample shows about 120,000 clones, 80% to 95% of them seen only once. The sequencing here drew on peripheral blood, taken on day 0 of MenACWY control vaccination. The receptors were gathered from an adult in good health.

The chain employs TRBV29-1 and TRBJ1-1; a weak D match, TRBD1 (6 bases). Germline V gene lookup returns CDR1 SQVTM and CDR2 ANQGSEA. The CDR3 runs to 12 residues. The germline V and J ends were trimmed by 8 bases and 4 bases, with 14 bases remaining between them. CDR3 loop: CSYLSGVTEAFF. The CDR3 DNA reads as TGCAGCTATCTCTCAGGGGTCACTGAAGCTTTCTTT.

The rearrangement joins TRBV9 to TRBJ2-1, with 10 bases matching TRBD2. Trimming removed 3 bases from V and 10 bases from J; junction bases left unmatched: 13. The germline CDR1 and CDR2 sequences are SGDLS and YYNGEE. CDR3 size: 16 residues. The CDR3 protein is CASSGSGTSVIGEQFF. CDR3 nucleotide sequence: TGTGCCAGCAGCGGGTCCGGGACTAGCGTCATTGGGGAGCAGTTCTTC.

CDR3 sequence: CATSRQRETQYF. For the CDR3, the DNA is TGTGCCACCAGCAGACAACGAGAGACCCAGTACTTC. This chain uses TRBV15 with TRBJ2-5; D is uncertain. CDR3 length: 12 amino acids. Trimming stripped 2 bases from V and 4 bases from J, with 5 bases between. Germline V gene lookup returns CDR1 LNHNV and CDR2 YYDKDF (reference sequence).

The chain recombines TRBV25-1 with TRBJ2-7, with 9 bases aligning to TRBD1. Unmatched junction bases numbered 9, after V lost 6 bases and J lost 12 bases. Germline CDR1 is MGHDK and CDR2 is SYGVNS. This CDR3 has 12 residues. The CDR3 coding sequence is TGTGCCAGCAGCCTAACAGGGGGCCCGTGGTACTTC. Its translation: CASSLTGGPWYF.

The chain is built from TRBV6-1 and TRBJ2-2; a possible D gene is TRBD2 (6 bases). Germline CDR1 reads MNHNS; CDR2 reads SASEGT. The CDR3 runs to 12 residues. Trimming took 3 bases from V and 10 from J, leaving 9 bases between them. DNA of the CDR3: TGTGCCAGCAGTGATGGAGGGGTGGAGCTGTTTTTT. Encoded protein: CASSDGGVELFF.

V is TRBV21-1 and J is TRBJ1-3. TRBV21-1 constitutes a pseudogene. The CDR3 has 13 residues. CDR3 DNA: TGTGCCAGCAGCGAGAACTCTGGAAACACCATATATTTT. Protein product: CASSENSGNTIYF.

The chain links TRBV29-1 to TRBJ2-1, with D unresolved. V was cut by 0 bases and J by 7 bases, with 7 bases left in between. Germline V CDR1 and CDR2: SQVTM, ANQGSEA. The CDR3 contains 12 residues. The CDR3 DNA follows: TGCAGCGTTGAAGAATTCGGAAATGAGCAGTTCTTC. This sequence encodes CSVEEFGNEQFF.

This clone was detected only a few times. The chain couples TRBV6-5 to TRBJ1-3, with D possibly being TRBD1 (5 bases). The germline V gene encodes CDR1 MNHEY and CDR2 SVGAGI. The germline V and J ends were trimmed by 6 bases and 1 base, with 13 bases remaining between them. The CDR3 spans 15 residues. The CDR3 DNA follows: TGTGCCAGCAGGGAGGAATGGGGGTCTGGAAACACCATATATTTT. This codes for CASREEWGSGNTIYF.

V is TRBV28 and J is TRBJ2-3, with TRBD1 matching over 10 bases. Germline V CDR1 and CDR2: MDHEN, SYDVKM. This CDR3 spans 17 amino acids. Trimming cost V 4 bases and J 2 bases; bases outside gene matches: 9. The CDR3 spells CASSWGAGTGATDTQYF. CDR3 coding DNA: TGTGCCAGCAGTTGGGGGGCCGGGACAGGGGCCACAGATACGCAGTATTTT.

The gene calls are TRBV5-1 and TRBJ2-5; D remains unclear. Trimming left V 4 bases short and J 9 bases short, with 10 bases between. Germline loops: CDR1 SGHRS, CDR2 YFSETQ. CDR3 length: 11 residues. CDR3 nucleotide sequence: TGCGCCAGCAGCATTGGTGTCGCCCAGTACTTC. Amino acids: CASSIGVAQYF.

This chain joins TRBV5-5 and TRBJ1-4, with unresolved D. Trimming shortened V by 2 bases and J by 0 bases, and 5 bases separated the two germline ends. The CDR3 has 14 residues. The germline CDR1 and CDR2 sequences are SGHKS and YYEKEE (reference sequence). In DNA, the CDR3 is TGTGCCAGCAGCTTTGGGCCAACTAATGAAAAACTGTTTTTT. Amino acid sequence: CASSFGPTNEKLFF.

The J gene is TRBJ1-6, the V gene TRBV27, with D possibly TRBD1 on 5 matching bases. This CDR3 is built from 15 residues. The germline V gene has CDR1 MNHEY and CDR2 SMNVEV (reference sequence). V was cut by 4 bases and J by 5 bases, with 12 bases left in between. The CDR3 here is CASSSGTVNNSPLHF. The CDR3 nucleotides are TGTGCCAGCAGTTCCGGGACGGTTAATAATTCACCCCTCCACTTT.

The genes are TRBV7-9 and TRBJ2-3, with TRBD1 matching over 7 bases. Germline CDR1 and CDR2: SEHNR and FQNEAQ (reference sequence). CDR3 size: 17 residues. V dropped 4 bases and J dropped 0; count of bases not matched to a gene: 10. In DNA, the CDR3 is TGTGCCAGCAGCTCTACGAACAGGGGTACTAGCACAGATACGCAGTATTTT. This sequence encodes CASSSTNRGTSTDTQYF.

The V call is TRBV7-8, the J call TRBJ2-2, with D perhaps TRBD2 (5 bases). Trimming removed 7 bases from V and 5 bases from J, with 14 bases in between. Germline CDR1 and CDR2: SGHVS and FQNEAQ. This CDR3 comprises 14 residues. The CDR3 reads CASKRSGPTGELFF. The CDR3 DNA reads as TGTGCCAGCAAGCGAAGCGGACCAACCGGGGAGCTGTTTTTT.

The chain joins TRBV4-1 to TRBJ2-2; 9 positions match TRBD1. Germline V CDR1 and CDR2: MGHRA, YSYEKL. The CDR3 length is 17 residues. Unmatched junction bases numbered 6, after V lost 3 bases and J lost 1 base. The CDR3 nucleotides are TGCGCCAGCAGCCATCTTGGGACAGGGAGGAACACCGGGGAGCTGTTTTTT. This sequence encodes CASSHLGTGRNTGELFF.

This clone was found a few times. The J gene is TRBJ1-6, the V gene TRBV6-5; D may be TRBD1 (5 bases). The V gene's germline CDR1 is MNHEY and CDR2 SVGAGI. V lost 5 bases and J 8 bases, leaving 7 bases between the germline ends. The CDR3 length is 12 residues. The CDR3 sequence is CASSKQDSPLHF. The CDR3 DNA reads TGTGCCAGCAGTAAACAGGATTCACCCCTCCACTTT.

The V and J genes are TRBV18 and TRBJ1-1, with a weak D call TRBD1 (6 bases). The CDR3 length is 13 residues. The V end lost 4 bases, the J end lost 5 bases, and 11 bases lay between the germline ends. In germline, CDR1 is KGHSH, CDR2 LQKENI. The DNA of the CDR3 is TGTGCCAGCTCACGTAAGGGGGGGACTGAAGCTTTCTTT. Protein sequence: CASSRKGGTEAFF.

About this clone: Compared with germline, one end of the junction differs, possibly owing to a read error. The CDR3 DNA reads TGTGCCACCGAGACAGACCTCTATACTTCACCCCTCCACTTT. It translates to CATETDLYTSPLHF. V and J are TRBV28 and TRBJ1-6; the D gene is possibly TRBD1 (5 bases). This CDR3 has 14 amino acids. Germline CDR1 reads MDHEN; CDR2 reads SYDVKM. Full variable domain (missing parts from reference TRBV28 and TRBJ1-6): DVKVTQSSRYLVKRTGEKVFLECVQDMDHENMFWYRQDPGLGLRLIYFSYDVKMKEKGDIPEGYSVSREKKERFSLILESASTNQTSMYLCATETDLYTSPLHFGNGTRLTVT.